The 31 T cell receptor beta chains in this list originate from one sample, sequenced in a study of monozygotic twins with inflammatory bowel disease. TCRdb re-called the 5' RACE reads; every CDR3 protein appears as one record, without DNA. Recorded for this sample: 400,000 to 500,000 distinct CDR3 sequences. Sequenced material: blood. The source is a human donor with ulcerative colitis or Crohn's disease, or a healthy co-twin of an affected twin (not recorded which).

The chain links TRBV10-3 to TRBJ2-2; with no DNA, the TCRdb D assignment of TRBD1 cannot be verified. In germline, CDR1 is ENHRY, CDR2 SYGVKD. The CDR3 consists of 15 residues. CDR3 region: CAISELGGLSGELFF.

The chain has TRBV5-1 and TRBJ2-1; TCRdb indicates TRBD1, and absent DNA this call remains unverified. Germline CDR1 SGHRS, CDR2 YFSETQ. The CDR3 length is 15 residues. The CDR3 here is CASSGGGGLDNEQFF.

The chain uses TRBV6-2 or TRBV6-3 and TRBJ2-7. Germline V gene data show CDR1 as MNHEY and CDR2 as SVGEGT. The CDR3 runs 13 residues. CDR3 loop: CATARTAAYEQYF.

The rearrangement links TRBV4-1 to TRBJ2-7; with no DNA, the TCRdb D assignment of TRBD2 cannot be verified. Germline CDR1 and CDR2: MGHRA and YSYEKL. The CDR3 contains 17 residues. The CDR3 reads CASSQVGLAGGRNEQYF.

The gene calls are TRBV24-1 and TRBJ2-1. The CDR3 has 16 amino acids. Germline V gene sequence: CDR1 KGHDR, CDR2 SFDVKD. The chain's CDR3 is CATQPSGNLPYNEQFF.

CDR3: CASSLSGSSEKLFF. This chain uses TRBV5-6 with TRBJ1-4. Per germline, CDR1 SGHDT and CDR2 YYEEEE. The CDR3 contains 14 residues. Variable domain in full (rest from reference TRBV5-6 and TRBJ1-4): DAGVTQSPTHLIKTRGQQVTLRCSPKSGHDTVSWYQQALGQGPQFIFQYYEEEERQRGNFPDRFSGHQFPNYSSELNVNALLLGDSALYLCASSLSGSSEKLFFGSGTQLSVL.

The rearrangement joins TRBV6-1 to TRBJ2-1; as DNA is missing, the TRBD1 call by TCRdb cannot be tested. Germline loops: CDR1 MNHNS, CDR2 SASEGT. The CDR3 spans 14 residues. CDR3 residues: CASEPGQYYNEQFF.

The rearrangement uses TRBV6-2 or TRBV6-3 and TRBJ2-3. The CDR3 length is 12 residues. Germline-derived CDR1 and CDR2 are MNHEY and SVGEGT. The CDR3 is CASRTYTDTQYF.

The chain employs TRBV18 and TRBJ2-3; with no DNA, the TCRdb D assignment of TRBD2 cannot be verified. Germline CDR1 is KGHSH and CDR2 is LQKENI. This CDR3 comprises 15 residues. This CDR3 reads CASSSQAGFTDTQYF.

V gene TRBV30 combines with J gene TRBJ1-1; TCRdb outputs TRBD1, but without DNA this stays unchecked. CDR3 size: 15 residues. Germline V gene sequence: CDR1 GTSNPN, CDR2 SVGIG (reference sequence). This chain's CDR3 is CAWTSDRALRTEAFF.

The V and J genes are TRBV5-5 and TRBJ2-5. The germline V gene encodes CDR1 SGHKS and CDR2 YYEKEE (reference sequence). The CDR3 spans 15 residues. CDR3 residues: CASSLGLRGLETQYF.

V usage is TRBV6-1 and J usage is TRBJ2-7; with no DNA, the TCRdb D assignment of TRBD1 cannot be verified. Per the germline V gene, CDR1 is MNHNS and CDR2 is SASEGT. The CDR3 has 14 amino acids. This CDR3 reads CASRRRGRPYEQYF.

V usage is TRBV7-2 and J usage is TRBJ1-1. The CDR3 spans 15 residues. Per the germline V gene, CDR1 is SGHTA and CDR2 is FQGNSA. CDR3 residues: CASRPDPGGNTEAFF. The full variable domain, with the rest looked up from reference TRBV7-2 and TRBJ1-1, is GAGVSQSPSNKVTEKGKDVELRCDPISGHTALYWYRQSLGQGLEFLIYFQGNSAPDKSGLPSDRFSAERTGGSVSTLTIQRTQQEDSAVYLCASRPDPGGNTEAFFGQGTRLTVV.

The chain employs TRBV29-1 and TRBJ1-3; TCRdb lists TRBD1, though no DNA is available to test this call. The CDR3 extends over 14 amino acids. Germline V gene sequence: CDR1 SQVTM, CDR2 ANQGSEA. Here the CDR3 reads CSVSWGAYGNTIYF. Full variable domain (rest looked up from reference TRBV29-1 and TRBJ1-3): SAVISQKPSRDICQRGTSLTIQCQVDSQVTMMFWYRQQPGQSLTLIATANQGSEATYESGFVIDKFPISRPNLTFSTLTVSNMSPEDSSIYLCSVSWGAYGNTIYFGEGSWLTVV.

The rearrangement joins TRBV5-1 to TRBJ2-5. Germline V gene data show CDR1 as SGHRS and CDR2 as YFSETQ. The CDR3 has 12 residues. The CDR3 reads CASSSFQETQYF.

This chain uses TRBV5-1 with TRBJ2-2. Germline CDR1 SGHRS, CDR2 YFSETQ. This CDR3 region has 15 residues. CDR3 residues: CASSLVTEATGELFF.

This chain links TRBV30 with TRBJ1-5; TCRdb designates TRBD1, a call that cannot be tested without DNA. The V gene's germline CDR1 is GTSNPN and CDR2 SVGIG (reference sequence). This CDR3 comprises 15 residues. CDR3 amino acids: CAWSPGQGLDQPQHF.

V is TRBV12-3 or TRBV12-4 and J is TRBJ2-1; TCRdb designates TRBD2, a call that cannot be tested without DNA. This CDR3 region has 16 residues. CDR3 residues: CASSFLGDLSYNEQFF.

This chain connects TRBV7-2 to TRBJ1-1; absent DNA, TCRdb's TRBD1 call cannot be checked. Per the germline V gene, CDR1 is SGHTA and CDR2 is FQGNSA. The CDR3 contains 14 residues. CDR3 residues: CASSSWGGGTEAFF.

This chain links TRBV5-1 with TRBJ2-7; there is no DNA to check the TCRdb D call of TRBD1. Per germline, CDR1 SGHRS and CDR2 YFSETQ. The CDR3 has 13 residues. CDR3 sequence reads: CASSLDPAPVQYF.

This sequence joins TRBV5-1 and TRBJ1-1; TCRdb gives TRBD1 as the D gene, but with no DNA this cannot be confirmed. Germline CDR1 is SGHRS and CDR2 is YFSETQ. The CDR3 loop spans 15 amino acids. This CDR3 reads CASSSQTQGNTEAFF.

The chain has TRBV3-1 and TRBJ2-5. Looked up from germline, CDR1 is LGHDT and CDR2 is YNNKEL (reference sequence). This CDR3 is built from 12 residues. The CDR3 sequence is CASSQVENTQYF.

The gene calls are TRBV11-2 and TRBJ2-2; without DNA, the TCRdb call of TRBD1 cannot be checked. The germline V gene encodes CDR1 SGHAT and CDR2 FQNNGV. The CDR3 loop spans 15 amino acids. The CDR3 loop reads CASSHGTASTGELFF.

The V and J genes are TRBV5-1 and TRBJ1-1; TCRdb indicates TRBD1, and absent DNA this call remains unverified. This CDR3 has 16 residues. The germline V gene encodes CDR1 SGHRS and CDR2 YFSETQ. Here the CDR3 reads CASSFPNRGGNTEAFF.

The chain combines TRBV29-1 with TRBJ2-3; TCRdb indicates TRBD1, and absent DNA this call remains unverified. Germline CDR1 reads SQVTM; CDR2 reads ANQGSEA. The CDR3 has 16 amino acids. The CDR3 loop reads CSVEDRAGWNEDTQYF.

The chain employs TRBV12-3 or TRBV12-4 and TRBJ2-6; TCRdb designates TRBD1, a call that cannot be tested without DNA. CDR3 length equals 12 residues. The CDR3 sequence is CASTLYRGVLTF.

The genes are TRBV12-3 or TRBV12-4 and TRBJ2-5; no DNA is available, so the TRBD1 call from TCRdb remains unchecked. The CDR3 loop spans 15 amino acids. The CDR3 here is CASSFREQGSETQYF.

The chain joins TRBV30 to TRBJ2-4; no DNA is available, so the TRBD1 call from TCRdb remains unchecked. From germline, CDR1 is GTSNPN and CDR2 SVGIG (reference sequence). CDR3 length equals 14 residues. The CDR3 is CACRTVRWENIQYF.

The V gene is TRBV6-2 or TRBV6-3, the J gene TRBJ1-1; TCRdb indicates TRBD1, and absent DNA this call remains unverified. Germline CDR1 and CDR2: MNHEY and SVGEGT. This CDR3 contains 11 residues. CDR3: CASSWTGSAFF.

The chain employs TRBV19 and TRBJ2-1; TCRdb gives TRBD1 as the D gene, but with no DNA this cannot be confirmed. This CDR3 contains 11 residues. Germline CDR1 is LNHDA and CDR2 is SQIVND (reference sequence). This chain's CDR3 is CASSKGAVQFF.

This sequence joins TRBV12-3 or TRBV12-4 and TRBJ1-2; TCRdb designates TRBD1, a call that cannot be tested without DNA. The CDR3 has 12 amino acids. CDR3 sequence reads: CASTSRGYGYTF.